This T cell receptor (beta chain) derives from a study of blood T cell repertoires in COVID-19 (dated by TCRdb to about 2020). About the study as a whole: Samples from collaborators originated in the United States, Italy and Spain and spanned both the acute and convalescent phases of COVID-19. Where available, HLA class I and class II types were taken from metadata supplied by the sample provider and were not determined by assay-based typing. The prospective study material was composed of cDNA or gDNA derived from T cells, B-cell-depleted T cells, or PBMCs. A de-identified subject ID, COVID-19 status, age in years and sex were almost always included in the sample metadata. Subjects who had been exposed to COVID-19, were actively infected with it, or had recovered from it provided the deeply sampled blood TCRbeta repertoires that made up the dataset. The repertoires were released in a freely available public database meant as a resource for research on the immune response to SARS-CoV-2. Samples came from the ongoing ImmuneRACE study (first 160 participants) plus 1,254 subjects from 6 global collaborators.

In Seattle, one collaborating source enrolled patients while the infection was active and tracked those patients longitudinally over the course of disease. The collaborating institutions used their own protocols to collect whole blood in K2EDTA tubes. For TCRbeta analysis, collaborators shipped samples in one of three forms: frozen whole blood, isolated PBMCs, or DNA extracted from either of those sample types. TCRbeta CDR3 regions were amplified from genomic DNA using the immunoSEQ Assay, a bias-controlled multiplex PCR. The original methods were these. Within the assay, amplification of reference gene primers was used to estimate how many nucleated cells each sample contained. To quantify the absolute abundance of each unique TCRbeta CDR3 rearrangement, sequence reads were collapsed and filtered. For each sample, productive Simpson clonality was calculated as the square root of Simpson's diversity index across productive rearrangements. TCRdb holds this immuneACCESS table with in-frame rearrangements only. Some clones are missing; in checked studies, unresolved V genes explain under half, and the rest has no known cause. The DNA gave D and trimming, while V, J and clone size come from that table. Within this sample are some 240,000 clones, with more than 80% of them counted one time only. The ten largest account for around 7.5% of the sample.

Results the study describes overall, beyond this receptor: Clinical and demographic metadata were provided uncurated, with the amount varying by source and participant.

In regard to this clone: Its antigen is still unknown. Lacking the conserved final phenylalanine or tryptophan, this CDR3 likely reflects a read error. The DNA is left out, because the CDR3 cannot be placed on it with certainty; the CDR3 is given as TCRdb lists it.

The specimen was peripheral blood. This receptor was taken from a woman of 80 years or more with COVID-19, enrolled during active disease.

The CDR3 reads as follows: CASSVSGRTQDTQYL. The V gene is TRBV2 and the J gene is TRBJ2-3; TRBD2, the D gene given by the table, was not confirmed from the DNA. The CDR3 comprises 15 residues, both ends counted. The germline V gene supplies CDR1 SNHLY and CDR2 FYNNEI.